The 25 T cell receptor beta chains reported below all come from one sample, sequenced in a study of blood T cells in healthy people across ages. Next came a second PCR, run for about 7 to 12 cycles, which used a sample-barcoded 5' primer along with a J-beta primer mix. TCRdb re-analysed the 5' RACE reads in MiXCR, keeping a single row per CDR3 protein. The sample lists approximately 680,000 distinct CDR3 sequences, about 30% occurring once. Sequenced material: blood. Receptors originate from a woman aged 80 or older in good health.

The chain recombines TRBV2 with TRBJ2-7; the match to TRBD1 covers 7 bases. This CDR3 has 16 residues. Losses at the gene ends were 7 bases for V and 3 bases for J; bases not matched to a gene: 15. CDR1 is SNHLY and CDR2 is FYNNEI in the germline V gene. In nucleotides, the CDR3 is TGTGCCAGCAATGTCGGGTTTATCGGGACAGACTACGAGCAGTACTTC. Translating it yields CASNVGFIGTDYEQYF.

Regarding this clonotype: A read error may account for a junction end that differs from germline. The chain uses TRBV24-1 and TRBJ1-5; tentatively, D is TRBD1 (5 bases). Germline lookup yields CDR1 KGHDR and CDR2 SFDVKD. CDR3 size: 12 residues. CDR3 nucleotide sequence: TGTGCCGCCAGTGAGGGGTGGCAGCCCCAGCATTTT. This codes for CAASEGWQPQHF.

The chain has TRBV30 and TRBJ2-7, with 9 bases fitting TRBD2. TRBJ2-5 matches the DNA end more closely, so the J call is doubtful. CDR3 length: 17 residues. CDR1 and CDR2 from the germline V gene are GTSNPN and SVGIG (reference sequence). DNA for the CDR3: TGTGCCTGGAGTGTAGGACTAGCGTGGGGGCTCGGAGAGACCCAGTACTTC. It specifies CAWSVGLAWGLGETQYF.

With respect to this clonotype: The junction and the germline gene differ at one end; a read error may be behind it. This sequence joins TRBV6-5 and TRBJ2-1; D is unclear. Germline CDR1 and CDR2: MNHEY and SVGAGI. CDR3 length: 14 amino acids. Here the CDR3 DNA reads TGTGCCAGCAGGTACTCGACCGGAAACAATGAGCAGTTCTTC. This gives the protein CASRYSTGNNEQFF.

This clonotype was counted a few times. V usage is TRBV19 and J usage is TRBJ2-1; tentatively, D is TRBD2 (6 bases). CDR3 length equals 15 residues. Trimming removed 4 bases from V and 0 bases from J, with 10 bases in between. Germline CDR1 is LNHDA and CDR2 is SQIVND (reference sequence). CDR3 nucleotide sequence: TGTGCCAGTAGTACAGACGGGAGCTCCTACAATGAGCAGTTCTTC. This translates into CASSTDGSSYNEQFF.

This clonotype was recorded only once. The chain joins TRBV4-3 to TRBJ2-4, with TRBD2 matching over 10 bases. The DNA end is a closer match to TRBJ2-7, so the J assignment may be wrong. Germline V gene data show CDR1 as LGHNA and CDR2 as YSLEER. The CDR3 runs 14 residues. The CDR3: CASSRASGSYEQYF. As DNA, the CDR3 is TGCGCCAGTTCTAGGGCTAGCGGGAGTTACGAGCAGTACTTC.

The genes are TRBV3-1 and TRBJ1-3, with unresolved D. In germline, CDR1 is LGHDT, CDR2 YNNKEL (reference sequence). The CDR3 sequence is 14 residues long. Trimming stripped 3 bases from V and 3 bases from J, with 9 bases between. The CDR3 is CASSQGGYGNTIYF. CDR3 coding DNA: TGTGCCAGCAGCCAGGGCGGTTATGGAAACACCATATATTTT. Full variable domain (missing parts from reference TRBV3-1 and TRBJ1-3): DTAVSQTPKYLVTQMGNDKSIKCEQNLGHDTMYWYKQDSKKFLKIMFSYNNKELIINETVPNRFSPKSPDKAHLNLHINSLELGDSAVYFCASSQGGYGNTIYFGEGSWLTVV.

The rearrangement links TRBV6-2 or TRBV6-3 to TRBJ1-5, with unresolved D. The CDR3 extends over 14 amino acids. Trimming removed 4 bases at V and 2 bases at J, with 9 bases between. Germline CDR1 is MNHEY and CDR2 is SVGEGT. DNA of the CDR3: TGTGCCAGCAGTTCATCCAGCCGCAATCAGCCCCAGCATTTT. Translation gives CASSSSSRNQPQHF.

The chain combines TRBV9 with TRBJ2-3, with TRBD2 matching 10 bases. The CDR3 length is 16 residues. The J segment lost 6 bases and the V segment lost 3 bases, leaving 10 bases of the junction unmatched. Germline lookup yields CDR1 SGDLS and CDR2 YYNGEE. The CDR3 here is CASSAAGAGGPDTQYF. CDR3 coding DNA: TGTGCCAGCAGCGCCGCGGGAGCGGGGGGGCCTGATACGCAGTATTTT.

This clonotype was detected many times. The chain joins TRBV2 to TRBJ2-7; possibly TRBD1 for D (5 bases). This CDR3 region has 14 residues. V lost 1 base, J lost 4 bases, and 11 bases lay in between. The germline V gene has CDR1 SNHLY and CDR2 FYNNEI. The CDR3 region has the DNA TGTGCCAGCAGTGAAGTACGAGACAGATACGAGCAGTACTTC. Its translation: CASSEVRDRYEQYF.

This chain joins TRBV11-2 and TRBJ1-1; D perhaps matches TRBD1 (5 bases). Trimming left V 1 base short and J 8 bases short, with 20 bases between. The V gene's germline CDR1 is SGHAT and CDR2 FQNNGV. The CDR3 runs to 16 residues. CDR3 loop: CASSLGQGPSQREAFF. The CDR3 region has the DNA TGTGCCAGCAGCTTAGGGCAGGGACCGTCGCAGAGGGAAGCTTTCTTT.

At least ten counts were recorded for this clonotype. V and J are TRBV6-5 and TRBJ2-3; D call uncertain. The germline V gene encodes CDR1 MNHEY and CDR2 SVGAGI. With 6 bases removed from V and 2 bases from J, the gap between germline ends came to 9 bases. This CDR3 region has 13 residues. CDR3 coding DNA: TGTGCCAGCAGCCGCTCGACCACAGATACGCAGTATTTT. Protein sequence: CASSRSTTDTQYF.

V is TRBV5-8 and J is TRBJ1-5, with 9 bases aligning to TRBD1. The V and J ends lost 4 bases and 5 bases, in that order; junction bases with no gene match: 7. The CDR3 is 15 residues long. Germline CDR1 SGHTS, CDR2 YDEGEE. DNA for the CDR3: TGTGCCAGCAGCAAGACAGGGGGGAAAGATCAGCCCCAGCATTTT. Amino acids: CASSKTGGKDQPQHF.

This clonotype has only a few counts. V usage is TRBV10-3 and J usage is TRBJ2-2; 12 bases line up with TRBD2. The germline V gene encodes CDR1 ENHRY and CDR2 SYGVKD. Unmatched junction bases numbered 6, after V lost 4 bases and J lost 0 bases. CDR3 length equals 18 residues. The CDR3 region has the DNA TGTGCCATCAGTGCCCGGCTAGCGGGGGGGGCGAACACCGGGGAGCTGTTTTTT. Amino acids: CAISARLAGGANTGELFF.

Worth noting for this clonotype: Possible read error: a much larger clone is one base away. This chain joins TRBV19 and TRBJ2-3; possibly TRBD1 or TRBD2 for D (6 bases each). Trimming removed 0 bases at V and 2 bases at J, with 15 bases between. The length of the CDR3 is 17 residues. Germline lookup yields CDR1 LNHDA and CDR2 SQIVND (reference sequence). DNA of the CDR3: TGTGCCAGTAGTATAGATCTGGAGGGGGGCCTCACAGATACGCAGTATTTT. The encoded protein is CASSIDLEGGLTDTQYF.

Comments on this clonotype: This may come from a read error, since a much larger clone is one base off. The chain combines TRBV20-1 with TRBJ2-5; 9 bases line up with TRBD1. The J call may be in error: the DNA end matches TRBJ2-7 better. Germline loops: CDR1 DFQATT, CDR2 SNEGSKA (reference sequence). This CDR3 has 15 residues. The CDR3 DNA is TGCAGTGCTAGAGATGAGGGGACAGGGAAAAACGAGCAGTACTTC. It yields the protein CSARDEGTGKNEQYF.

This clonotype was seen ten or more times. The genes are TRBV4-1 and TRBJ1-1; D is unresolved. From germline, CDR1 is MGHRA and CDR2 YSYEKL. Trimming shortened V by 2 bases and J by 5 bases, and 12 bases separated the two germline ends. CDR3 length: 14 amino acids. CDR3 amino acids: CASSQLLSRTEAFF. CDR3 nucleotide sequence: TGCGCCAGCAGCCAACTTCTTTCACGAACTGAAGCTTTCTTT.

Concerning this clonotype: A much bigger clone sits one base away, suggesting this may be a read error. The chain employs TRBV2 and TRBJ2-1, with D unclear. Trimming took 6 bases from V and 14 from J, leaving 14 bases between them. Germline V gives CDR1 SNHLY, CDR2 FYNNEI. The CDR3 has 11 amino acids. CDR3 residues: CASRGPAREFF. DNA for the CDR3: TGTGCCAGCAGGGGTCCAGCACGTGAGTTCTTC.

This clonotype was seen repeatedly, ten times or more. The chain uses TRBV9 and TRBJ2-1, with 13 positions matching TRBD2. The germline V gene has CDR1 SGDLS and CDR2 YYNGEE. The CDR3 spans 15 residues. The trim removed 4 bases at V and 8 bases at J, leaving 6 bases unmatched. The CDR3 region is CASSPGLAGSYEQFF. As DNA, the CDR3 is TGTGCCAGCAGCCCGGGACTAGCGGGGTCGTATGAGCAGTTCTTC.

On this clonotype: One junction end disagrees with the germline gene, perhaps due to a read error. The chain combines TRBV7-8 with TRBJ1-6; weak D call: TRBD1 (5 bases). From germline, CDR1 is SGHVS and CDR2 FQNEAQ. This CDR3 region has 15 residues. Here the CDR3 DNA reads TGTGCCAGCAGCTTAGGGTCAGGGACGGAGTCACCCCCCCACTTT. Amino acid sequence: CASSLGSGTESPPHF.

The V gene is TRBV10-2, the J gene TRBJ1-1; possible D gene TRBD1, 5 bases. Germline V gene sequence: CDR1 WSHSY, CDR2 SAAADI. V lost 7 bases, J lost 7 bases, and 13 bases lay in between. The CDR3 spans 12 residues. The CDR3 DNA reads as TGCGCCAGCAAGGAAGGGGTGGGTGAAGCTTTCTTT. Translating it yields CASKEGVGEAFF.

V usage is TRBV6-6 and J usage is TRBJ2-7; possible D gene TRBD2, 5 bases. Trimming took off 5 bases at V and 1 base at J, with 12 bases between the two ends. Germline V lookup: CDR1 MNHNY, CDR2 SVGAGI (reference sequence). The CDR3 contains 14 residues. The chain's CDR3 is CASSPGLLSYEQYF. CDR3 sequence (DNA): TGTGCCAGCAGTCCAGGACTGCTTTCCTACGAGCAGTACTTC.

There are many counts of this clonotype. This chain links TRBV25-1 with TRBJ2-3; D not certain. CDR1 is MGHDK, CDR2 SYGVNS, per germline. The CDR3 has 12 amino acids. Between the trimmed V and J ends, which lost 3 bases and 6 bases, there was a span of 7 bases. The CDR3 protein is CASSDLRDTQYF. For the CDR3, the DNA is TGTGCCAGCAGTGACCTTCGCGATACGCAGTATTTT.

This sequence joins TRBV6-1 and TRBJ2-2; no clear D gene. The V end lost 6 bases, the J end lost 2 bases, and 10 bases lay between the germline ends. There are 14 residues in the CDR3. The germline V gene has CDR1 MNHNS and CDR2 SASEGT. The CDR3 region has the DNA TGTGCCAGCAGCGTACAGACTAACACCGGGGAGCTGTTTTTT. Its protein product is CASSVQTNTGELFF.

In the case of this clonotype: A read error may account for a junction end that differs from germline. The chain links TRBV29-1 to TRBJ1-1; TRBD1 matches at 9 bases. The CDR3 spans 13 residues. Germline V gives CDR1 SQVTM, CDR2 ANQGSEA. The CDR3 sequence: CGVEDGTGKEAFF. Written as DNA, the CDR3 is TGCGGCGTTGAAGATGGGACAGGGAAAGAAGCTTTCTTT.